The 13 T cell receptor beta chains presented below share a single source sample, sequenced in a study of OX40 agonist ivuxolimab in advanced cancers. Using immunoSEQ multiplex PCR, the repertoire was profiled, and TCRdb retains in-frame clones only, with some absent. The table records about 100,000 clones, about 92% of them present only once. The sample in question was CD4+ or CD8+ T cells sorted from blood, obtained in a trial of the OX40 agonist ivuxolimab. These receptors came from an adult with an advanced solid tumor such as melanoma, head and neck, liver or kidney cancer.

DNA of the CDR3: TGTGCCATCAGTGGTGGGAGCCGGGACACTGAAGCTTTCTTT. This codes for CAISGGSRDTEAFF. The rearrangement uses TRBV10-3 and TRBJ1-1; no definite D call. CDR1 is ENHRY, CDR2 SYGVKD, per germline. This CDR3 is built from 14 residues. The V end lost 4 bases, the J end lost 3 bases, and 12 bases lay between the germline ends.

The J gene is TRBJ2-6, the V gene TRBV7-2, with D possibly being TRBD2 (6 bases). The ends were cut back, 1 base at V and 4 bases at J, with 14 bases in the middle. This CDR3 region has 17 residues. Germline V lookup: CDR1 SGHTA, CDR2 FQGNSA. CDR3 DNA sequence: TGTGCCAGCAGCTTAGTGGGGTCGGGAGTAGGGGCCAACGTCCTGACTTTC. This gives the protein CASSLVGSGVGANVLTF.

Here the CDR3 DNA reads TGTGCCAGCAGTTTCCAGGGGTTAACGATCTACGAGCAGTACTTC. Protein: CASSFQGLTIYEQYF. The chain combines TRBV28 with TRBJ2-7; D might be TRBD1 (6 bases). CDR1 is MDHEN, CDR2 SYDVKM, per germline. The CDR3 sequence is 15 residues long. V was cut by 3 bases and J by 3 bases, with 15 bases left in between.

As DNA, the CDR3 is TGTGCCAGCAGCCAAGATGTCGGGCTAGCTCCCTACGAGCAGTACTTC. Protein sequence: CASSQDVGLAPYEQYF. The rearrangement uses TRBV4-2 and TRBJ2-7; a weak D match, TRBD2 (5 bases). Per the germline V gene, CDR1 is LGHNA and CDR2 is YNFKEQ. With 0 bases removed from V and 2 bases from J, the gap between germline ends came to 14 bases. The CDR3 totals 16 residues.

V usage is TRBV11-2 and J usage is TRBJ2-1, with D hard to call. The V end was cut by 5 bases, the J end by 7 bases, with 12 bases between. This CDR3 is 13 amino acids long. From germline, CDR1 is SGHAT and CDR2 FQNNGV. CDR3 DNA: TGTGCCAGCAGCCTTCAGCGAGTGAATGAGCAGTTCTTC. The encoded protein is CASSLQRVNEQFF.

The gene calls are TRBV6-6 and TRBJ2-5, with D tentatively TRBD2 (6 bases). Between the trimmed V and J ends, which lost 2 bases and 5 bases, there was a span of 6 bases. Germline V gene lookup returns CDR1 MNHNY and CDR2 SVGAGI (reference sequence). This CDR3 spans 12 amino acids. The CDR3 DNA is TGTGCCAGCAGTTACCGGGGGGAGACCCAGTACTTC. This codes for CASSYRGETQYF.

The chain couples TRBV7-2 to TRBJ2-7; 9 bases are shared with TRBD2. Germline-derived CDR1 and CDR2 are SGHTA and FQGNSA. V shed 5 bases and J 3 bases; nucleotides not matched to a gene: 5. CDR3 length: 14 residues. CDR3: CASSQRGVNYEQYF. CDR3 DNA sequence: TGTGCCAGCAGCCAGCGGGGGGTTAACTACGAGCAGTACTTC. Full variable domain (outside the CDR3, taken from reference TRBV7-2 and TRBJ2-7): GAGVSQSPSNKVTEKGKDVELRCDPISGHTALYWYRQSLGQGLEFLIYFQGNSAPDKSGLPSDRFSAERTGGSVSTLTIQRTQQEDSAVYLCASSQRGVNYEQYFGPGTRLTVT.

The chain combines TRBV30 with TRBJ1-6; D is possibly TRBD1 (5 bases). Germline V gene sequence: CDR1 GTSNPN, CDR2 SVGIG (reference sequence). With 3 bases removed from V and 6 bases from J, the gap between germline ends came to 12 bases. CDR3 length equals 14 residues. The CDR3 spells CAWSGQGGNSPLHF. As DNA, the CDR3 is TGTGCCTGGAGCGGGCAGGGAGGTAATTCACCCCTCCACTTT.

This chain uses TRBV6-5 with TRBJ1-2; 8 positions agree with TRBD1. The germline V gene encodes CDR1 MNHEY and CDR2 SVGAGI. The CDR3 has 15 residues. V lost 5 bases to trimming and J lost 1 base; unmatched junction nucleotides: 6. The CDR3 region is CASSVTGGLNYGYTF. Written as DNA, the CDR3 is TGTGCCAGCAGTGTCACAGGGGGTCTTAACTATGGCTACACCTTC.

CDR3 sequence reads: CASSSGSGRADTQYF. Here the CDR3 DNA reads TGTGCCAGCAGCTCCGGTAGCGGGAGAGCCGATACGCAGTATTTT. This chain uses TRBV5-4 with TRBJ2-3, with TRBD2 matching 9 bases. This CDR3 has 15 residues. The junction had 8 bases not matched to a gene; V was cut back by 3 bases and J by 6 bases. From germline, CDR1 is SGHNT and CDR2 YYREEE (reference sequence).

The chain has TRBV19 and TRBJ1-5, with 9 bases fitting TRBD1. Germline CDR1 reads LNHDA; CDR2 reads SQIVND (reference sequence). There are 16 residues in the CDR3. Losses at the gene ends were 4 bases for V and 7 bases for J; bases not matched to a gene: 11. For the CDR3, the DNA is TGTGCCAGTAGTACCCCGGGACAGGGAATATGGCAGCCCCAGCATTTT. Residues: CASSTPGQGIWQPQHF. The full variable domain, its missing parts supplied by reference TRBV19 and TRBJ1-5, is DGGITQSPKYLFRKEGQNVTLSCEQNLNHDAMYWYRQDPGQGLRLIYYSQIVNDFQKGDIAEGYSVSREKKESFPLTVTSAQKNPTAFYLCASSTPGQGIWQPQHFGDGTRLSIL.

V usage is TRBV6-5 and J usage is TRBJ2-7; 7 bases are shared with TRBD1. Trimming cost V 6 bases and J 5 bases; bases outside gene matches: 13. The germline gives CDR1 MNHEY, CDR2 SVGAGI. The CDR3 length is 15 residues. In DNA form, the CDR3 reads TGTGCCAGCAGCCGGTATGGCCAGGGGGACCACGAGCAGTACTTC. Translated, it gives CASSRYGQGDHEQYF.

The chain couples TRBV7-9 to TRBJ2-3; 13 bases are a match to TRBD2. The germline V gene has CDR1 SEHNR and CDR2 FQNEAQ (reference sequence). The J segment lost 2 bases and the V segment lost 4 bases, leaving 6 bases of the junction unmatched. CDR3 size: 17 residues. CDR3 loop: CASSYSGTSGTTDTQYF. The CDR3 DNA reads TGTGCCAGCAGCTATAGCGGGACTAGCGGGACCACAGATACGCAGTATTTT. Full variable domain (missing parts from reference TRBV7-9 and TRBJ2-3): DTGVSQNPRHKITKRGQNVTFRCDPISEHNRLYWYRQTLGQGPEFLTYFQNEAQLEKSRLLSDRFSAERPKGSFSTLEIQRTEQGDSAMYLCASSYSGTSGTTDTQYFGPGTRLTVL.